The present T cell receptor (beta chain) was sequenced within a study of T cell responses to AZD1222 COVID-19 vaccine. CDR1 is SGHTS and CDR2 is YDEGEE in the germline V gene. The junction had 5 bases not matched to a gene; V was cut back by 6 bases and J by 2 bases. This CDR3 contains 14 residues. General study points: Within unmutated variant regions lay the reported targets of nearly half of spike-specific TCRs. Spike-specific TCR repertoires showed rising breadth and depth after two AZD1222 doses. In a largely white British group with more females than males, clonal diversity was possibly underestimated.

With regard to this clone: What it binds is not known.

Some second doses came at about 4 weeks and others at about 12 weeks; these were pooled. TCRdb's table, derived via immunoSEQ multiplex PCR, lists solely in-frame clones and lacks some. The sample yields about 120,000 clones, about 85% seen once. The sample was peripheral blood, taken 28 days after the second AZD1222 dose. The V call is TRBV5-8, the J call TRBJ1-5, with TRBD1 identical over 7 bases. The clonotype comes from an adult who received the AZD1222 COVID-19 vaccine. CDR3 coding DNA: TGTGCCAGCACCCCAGACAGGGGCAATCAGCCCCAGCATTTT. The encoded protein is CASTPDRGNQPQHF. The whole variable domain, filled in from reference TRBV5-8 and TRBJ1-5, reads EAGVTQSPTHLIKTRGQQATLRCSPISGHTSVYWYQQALGLGLQFLLWYDEGEERNRGNFPPRFSGRQFPNYSSELNVNALELEDSALYLCASTPDRGNQPQHFGDGTRLSIL.